This T cell receptor (beta chain) derives from a study of long-term antiretroviral therapy in people with HIV. Survey-level immunoSEQ v3.0 assays were run. The method was immunoSEQ multiplex PCR; TCRdb's version includes in-frame clones alone and lacks a portion of them. The data contain 20,000 to 25,000 clones, roughly 92% of them singletons. In the case of this clone: Its antigen remains unidentified.

CDR1 SEHNR and CDR2 FQNEAQ come from the germline V gene (reference sequence). The CDR3 length is 14 residues. With 7 bases clipped from V and 5 bases from J, the junction kept 10 bases outside the gene matches. Study-wide points: After ART, diversity increased yet remained lower than transplant donor controls. HIV repertoires covered narrower CDR3 length ranges than controls did.

The sequenced sample was unsorted PBMCs, obtained 4.4 years after starting antiretroviral therapy. This rearrangement joins TRBV7-9 to TRBJ1-2; 7 nucleotides agree with TRBD1. The receptor's source is a woman in her 50s with HIV. CDR3 loop: CASKRGGGAYGYTF. In DNA form, the CDR3 reads TGTGCCAGCAAAAGGGGAGGGGGCGCGTATGGCTACACCTTC.